The 19 T cell receptor beta chains below come from one sample, sequenced in a study of blood T cells in healthy people across ages. It was with a sample-barcoded 5' primer and a J-beta primer mix that a second PCR of about 6 to 11 cycles was run. Via MiXCR, TCRdb re-called the 5' RACE reads, giving one row per CDR3 protein. In the table there are over 1,500,000 distinct CDR3 sequences, roughly 50% of which are singletons. Sample: blood. The receptors come from a middle-aged woman in good health.

The chain combines TRBV28 with TRBJ1-5; D remains ambiguous. This CDR3 comprises 15 residues. Germline CDR1 is MDHEN and CDR2 is SYDVKM. Trimming shortened V by 2 bases and J by 3 bases, and 11 bases separated the two germline ends. The CDR3 region is CASSLVLLVNQPQHF. The CDR3 DNA reads as TGTGCCAGCAGTTTAGTGCTTTTGGTCAATCAGCCCCAGCATTTT.

This clonotype showed up just a few times. This chain joins TRBV6-5 and TRBJ1-2; D is possibly TRBD1 (6 bases). This CDR3 has 14 amino acids. CDR1 and CDR2 from the germline V gene are MNHEY and SVGAGI. V was trimmed by 2 bases and J by 7 bases, leaving 14 bases between them. The CDR3 DNA follows: TGTGCCAGCAGTTACAATCGGGGGCAAAGTGGCTACACCTTC. Protein product: CASSYNRGQSGYTF.

This CDR3 reads CSVDRVTSPNTEAFF. DNA of the CDR3: TGCAGCGTTGATCGGGTGACATCCCCGAACACTGAAGCTTTCTTT. This chain connects TRBV29-1 to TRBJ1-1, with D unresolved. The CDR3 consists of 15 residues. Deletions cut 3 bases from V and 1 base from J, with 15 bases between. Germline CDR1 SQVTM, CDR2 ANQGSEA.

This chain connects TRBV7-2 to TRBJ1-1; D remains ambiguous. Trimming left V 5 bases short and J 5 bases short, with 12 bases between. CDR1 is SGHTA, CDR2 FQGNSA, per germline. The CDR3 covers 13 residues. In DNA form, the CDR3 reads TGTGCCAGCAGCGTAATCGGGGTTACTGAAGCTTTCTTT. As protein: CASSVIGVTEAFF.

A word on this clonotype: One end of the junction fails to match germline, which may point to a read error. The chain is built from TRBV29-1 and TRBJ2-1; 9 positions agree with TRBD2. This CDR3 spans 15 amino acids. Germline V gene lookup returns CDR1 SQVTM and CDR2 ANQGSEA. CDR3 in DNA: TGCAGCGCTGAATGGGGCGGGGGGGCCGCGTATGAGCAGTTCTTC. As protein: CSAEWGGGAAYEQFF.

This clonotype was found a few times. The V gene is TRBV29-1, the J gene TRBJ1-2; tentative D call: TRBD1 (5 bases). Germline loops: CDR1 SQVTM, CDR2 ANQGSEA. CDR3 size: 13 residues. V lost 4 bases and J 4 bases, leaving 13 bases between the germline ends. Here the CDR3 reads CSVVGVVGYGYTF. Here the CDR3 DNA reads TGCAGCGTTGTGGGGGTAGTAGGCTATGGCTACACCTTC.

In regard to this clonotype: This is likely a read error, given that the CDR3 carries no conserved phenylalanine or tryptophan at its end. The chain employs TRBV12-3 or TRBV12-4 and TRBJ2-1; tentatively, D is TRBD1 (5 bases). Trimming took 6 bases from V and 10 from J, leaving 13 bases between them. The CDR3 is 12 residues long. The CDR3 DNA reads TGTGCCAGCAGCTTCGGACACTACGAGCAGTTCTCC. Its translation: CASSFGHYEQFS.

The V gene is TRBV6-5, the J gene TRBJ2-1; the match to TRBD1 covers 10 bases. The CDR3 sequence is 15 residues long. The V gene end was trimmed by 6 bases and the J gene end by 10 bases; junction bases not matched to a gene: 12. In germline, CDR1 is MNHEY, CDR2 SVGAGI. CDR3 DNA sequence: TGTGCCAGCAGCTCGGACAGGGGGTCGCCGTCAGAGCAGTTCTTC. Translated: CASSSDRGSPSEQFF.

The gene calls are TRBV29-1 and TRBJ1-2; D is uncertain. The CDR3 runs to 13 residues. Germline V gene data show CDR1 as SQVTM and CDR2 as ANQGSEA. V was shortened by 5 bases and J by 4 bases, with 14 bases between the two germline ends. DNA of the CDR3: TGCAGCGTTATGCAGGAGGCAGCCTATGGCTACACCTTC. Amino acids: CSVMQEAAYGYTF.

The chain uses TRBV20-1 and TRBJ2-1, with D possibly TRBD2 on 5 matching bases. Germline lookup yields CDR1 DFQATT and CDR2 SNEGSKA (reference sequence). The CDR3 totals 14 residues. Trimming took 5 bases from V and 3 from J, leaving 14 bases between them. DNA of the CDR3: TGCAGTGCTTCTACTAGTGGGTACTACAATGAGCAGTTCTTC. Translating it yields CSASTSGYYNEQFF.

This chain's CDR3 is CASSSQYMGRGETQYF. The CDR3 nucleotides read TGTGCCAGCAGTTCTCAATACATGGGAAGAGGGGAGACCCAGTACTTC. V is TRBV28 and J is TRBJ2-5, with D perhaps matching TRBD2 (5 bases). Trimming cost V 4 bases and J 5 bases, with 20 bases left between them. The CDR3 length is 16 residues. CDR1 and CDR2 from the germline V gene are MDHEN and SYDVKM.

This clonotype was counted once. This could be a read error, since a much larger clone is one nucleotide away. J is TRBJ2-5 and V is TRBV2; 7 bases are a match to TRBD1. The CDR3 has 12 residues. The J segment lost 11 bases and the V segment lost 6 bases, leaving 9 bases of the junction unmatched. CDR1 and CDR2 (germline): SNHLY, FYNNEI. CDR3 sequence reads: CASRDRDNEQYF. The CDR3 coding sequence is TGTGCCAGCAGAGACAGGGACAATGAGCAGTACTTC.

About this clonotype itself: A single base separates this from a much larger clone, so it may be a read error. The chain has TRBV7-2 and TRBJ2-1; 11 nucleotides line up with TRBD1. Germline assignment: CDR1 SGHTA and CDR2 FQGNSA. The CDR3 is made up of 14 amino acids. In DNA form, the CDR3 reads TGTGCCCGCAGCTTAGGGACAGGGGGCAATGAGCAGTTCTTC. It yields the protein CARSLGTGGNEQFF.

V is TRBV6-5 and J is TRBJ2-5; TRBD2 is a possible D gene (6 bases). Germline loops: CDR1 MNHEY, CDR2 SVGAGI. Deletions cut 2 bases from V and 5 bases from J, with 12 bases between. The CDR3 covers 14 residues. CDR3 loop: CASSYGGIGETQYF. DNA for the CDR3: TGTGCCAGCAGTTACGGAGGGATAGGGGAGACCCAGTACTTC.

The chain joins TRBV13 to TRBJ1-2; perhaps TRBD1 as D (6 bases). The germline V and J ends were trimmed by 5 bases and 3 bases, with 19 bases remaining between them. Germline V gene sequence: CDR1 PRHDT, CDR2 FYEKMQ (reference sequence). CDR3 length equals 16 residues. CDR3 bases: TGTGCCAGCAGCCTCCAAGCCTCCGGGACATACTATGGCTACACCTTC. Amino acids: CASSLQASGTYYGYTF.

V and J are TRBV7-2 and TRBJ2-5; D is undetermined. V lost 8 bases, J lost 5 bases, and 9 bases lay in between. Germline loops: CDR1 SGHTA, CDR2 FQGNSA. This CDR3 comprises 11 residues. This chain's CDR3 is CASRISETQYF. As DNA, the CDR3 is TGTGCCAGCCGGATCTCCGAGACCCAGTACTTC.

This clonotype was seen only a few times. The chain employs TRBV6-2 or TRBV6-3 and TRBJ2-5; TRBD2 agrees at 9 bases. V dropped 6 bases and J dropped 2; count of bases not matched to a gene: 10. The germline gives CDR1 MNHEY, CDR2 SVGEGT. CDR3 length: 16 amino acids. CDR3 in amino acids: CASSTDERGAQETQYF. Here the CDR3 DNA reads TGTGCCAGCAGCACCGACGAGCGGGGGGCACAAGAGACCCAGTACTTC.

The chain links TRBV6-5 to TRBJ1-6; 7 bases align to TRBD1. V was clipped by 2 bases and J by 7 bases; unmatched bases: 2. The CDR3 sequence is 14 residues long. CDR1 and CDR2 (germline): MNHEY, SVGAGI. The CDR3 sequence is CASSYQDRNSPLHF. The CDR3 DNA sequence: TGTGCCAGCAGTTACCAGGACAGGAATTCACCCCTCCACTTT.

This clonotype has just a few counts. The chain employs TRBV7-9 and TRBJ2-5; possibly TRBD2 for D (6 bases). The CDR3 covers 13 residues. Trimming shortened V by 1 base and J by 11 bases, and 14 bases separated the two germline ends. Germline V gene sequence: CDR1 SEHNR, CDR2 FQNEAQ (reference sequence). The chain's CDR3 is CASSLVTPGEQYF. DNA for the CDR3: TGTGCCAGCAGCTTAGTCACCCCGGGGGAGCAGTACTTC. Full variable domain (rest looked up from reference TRBV7-9 and TRBJ2-5): DTGVSQNPRHKITKRGQNVTFRCDPISEHNRLYWYRQTLGQGPEFLTYFQNEAQLEKSRLLSDRFSAERPKGSFSTLEIQRTEQGDSAMYLCASSLVTPGEQYFGPGTRLLVL.